This T cell receptor (beta chain) was sequenced during a study of cytomegalovirus exposure and HLA in healthy donors. At the level of the study: The 95 to 150 validation repertoires, a later analysis reported, used the same platform as the 666 first-cohort repertoires.

Measured with immunoSEQ multiplex PCR; TCRdb has only the in-frame clones, and not every one. The top ten hold 3% to 3.5% of the sample, which has 150,000 to 200,000 clones, 91% seen once. Worth noting for this clone: Its antigen is unknown.

Whole-study results and caveats: Under in vitro conditions, a few CMV-associated chains were confirmed as specific for CMV antigens. 150 to 200 TCR beta chains were listed as cytomegalovirus-associated.

Sequenced input: PBMCs. The receptor's source is a woman aged 18-29 years in good health and CMV-seropositive.

The CDR3 region has the DNA TGTGCCAGCAGCTTAGGTCCGGGAGGGACGAGCGAGCAGTACTTC. Protein product: CASSLGPGGTSEQYF. The rearrangement uses TRBV5-4 and TRBJ2-7, with 8 nucleotides matching TRBD2. Germline V CDR1 and CDR2: SGHNT, YYREEE (reference sequence). This CDR3 comprises 15 residues. The trim removed 2 bases at V and 6 bases at J, leaving 10 bases unmatched.